One T cell receptor beta chain is described in this entry. How the authors handled the data: Reference gene primer amplification gave estimated nucleated cell counts. This table comes from immunoSEQ multiplex PCR, and its TCRdb copy is limited to in-frame clones, with some not included. From that table come the V and J calls and clone size; the DNA was used to work out D and trimming. Among around 120,000 clones listed, approximately 81% were seen once. This entry belongs to a study of blood T cell repertoires in COVID-19. Trimming at V came to 6 bases and at J to 3 bases, leaving 8 bases not matched to a gene. The CDR3 runs to 15 residues. Germline V gives CDR1 SGHRS, CDR2 YFSETQ.

The source is a human donor in a cohort sampled during active COVID-19. Sequencing was done on a sample of peripheral blood. The V gene is TRBV5-1, the J gene TRBJ2-3; 9 bases match TRBD2. The CDR3: CASTISGSVTDTQYF. For the CDR3, the DNA is TGCGCCAGCACCATTAGCGGGAGCGTTACAGATACGCAGTATTTT. Complete variable domain (other parts from reference TRBV5-1 and TRBJ2-3): KAGVTQTPRYLIKTRGQQVTLSCSPISGHRSVSWYQQTPGQGLQFLFEYFSETQRNKGNFPGRFSGRQFSNSRSEMNVSTLELGDSALYLCASTISGSVTDTQYFGPGTRLTVL.